Each of the 29 T cell receptor beta chains below was sequenced from the same sample in a study of response to subunit inactivated influenza vaccine. TCRdb redid the calling of the RT-PCR reads with MiXCR, one entry per CDR3 protein. The sample lists some 850,000 distinct CDR3 sequences; around 18% were seen once. The source material was PBMCs from blood, sampled 5 days after vaccination. The receptors stem from a man aged 45 to 65 who received an inactivated influenza vaccine.

This clonotype was seen just once. The chain links TRBV25-1 to TRBJ2-7; a possible D gene is TRBD2 (6 bases). Germline CDR1 and CDR2: MGHDK and SYGVNS. The V end lost 4 bases, the J end lost 2 bases, and 12 bases lay between the germline ends. The CDR3 runs to 14 residues. The CDR3 is CASSVMGGTYEQYF. The DNA of the CDR3 is TGTGCCAGCAGTGTCATGGGCGGGACCTACGAGCAGTACTTC.

The rearrangement uses TRBV25-1 and TRBJ2-5; no clear D. This CDR3 contains 13 residues. Germline V CDR1 and CDR2: MGHDK, SYGVNS. V was trimmed by 3 bases and J by 2 bases, leaving 7 bases between them. The CDR3 DNA follows: TGTGCCAGCAGTGATCTCCATCAAGAGACCCAGTACTTC. This codes for CASSDLHQETQYF.

This chain links TRBV12-3 or TRBV12-4 with TRBJ2-7, with D maybe TRBD2 (6 bases). The CDR3 runs to 13 residues. V lost 6 bases to trimming and J lost 6 bases, with 15 bases between them. CDR3 bases: TGTGCCAGCAGGGCGGGGACCATGTTCGAGCAGTACTTC. Its translation is CASRAGTMFEQYF.

The chain recombines TRBV6-2 or TRBV6-3 with TRBJ2-7; TRBD1 agrees at 8 bases. CDR3 length: 15 residues. CDR1 is MNHEY, CDR2 SVGEGT, per germline. V shed 10 bases and J 0 bases; nucleotides not matched to a gene: 11. The DNA of the CDR3 is TGTGCCACCAAACTTAGACAGGGGAGCTCCTACGAGCAGTACTTC. This translates into CATKLRQGSSYEQYF.

Ten or more counts support this clonotype. The chain carries TRBV12-3 or TRBV12-4 and TRBJ1-1; no clear D gene. The CDR3 covers 14 residues. V lost 6 bases and J lost 0, with 11 bases in between. The CDR3 DNA sequence: TGTGCCAGCAGCCGCAACGGGGTGAACACTGAAGCTTTCTTT. Its protein product is CASSRNGVNTEAFF.

The chain employs TRBV28 and TRBJ2-1, with D uncertain. The length of the CDR3 is 12 residues. Per the germline V gene, CDR1 is MDHEN and CDR2 is SYDVKM. V lost 6 bases and J lost 4, with 7 bases in between. CDR3 bases: TGTGCCAGCAGGTGGGATTACAATGAGCAGTTCTTC. As protein: CASRWDYNEQFF.

This chain links TRBV15 with TRBJ2-1, with 7 bases fitting TRBD1. V trimming: 4 bases; J trimming: 3 bases; junction bases outside the gene matches: 6. The CDR3 spans 15 residues. Germline V gene data show CDR1 as LNHNV and CDR2 as YYDKDF (reference sequence). The CDR3 nucleotides are TGTGCCACCAGCAAAGGACGGACAGGCTACAATGAGCAGTTCTTC. Protein sequence: CATSKGRTGYNEQFF.

The chain links TRBV6-1 to TRBJ1-1; no definite D call. CDR3 size: 16 residues. The germline gives CDR1 MNHNS, CDR2 SASEGT. Trimming removed 7 bases from V and 7 bases from J, with 25 bases in between. The CDR3 here is CASTPSGIMALSEAFF. The CDR3 DNA reads TGTGCCAGCACCCCGAGTGGGATTATGGCACTGAGTGAAGCTTTCTTT.

The CDR3 bases are TGCGCCAGCAGCATAACGGGACAACCCCCCTACGAGCAGTACTTC. This codes for CASSITGQPPYEQYF. This chain uses TRBV4-1 with TRBJ2-7; D may be TRBD1 (6 bases). The V gene lost 5 bases and the J gene lost 2 bases, with 16 bases spanning the gap. CDR3 length: 15 amino acids. The germline CDR1 and CDR2 sequences are MGHRA and YSYEKL.

The rearrangement links TRBV28 to TRBJ2-7; D uncertain. Deletions cut 7 bases from V and 2 bases from J, with 9 bases between. Germline V CDR1 and CDR2: MDHEN, SYDVKM. The CDR3 is 12 amino acids. CDR3 nucleotides: TGTGCCAGCACCGGCCGCACCTACGAGCAGTACTTC. It encodes CASTGRTYEQYF.

The J gene is TRBJ1-4, the V gene TRBV15, with D hard to call. Per germline, CDR1 LNHNV and CDR2 YYDKDF (reference sequence). The CDR3 covers 12 residues. V was trimmed by 1 base and J by 10 bases, leaving 7 bases between them. The CDR3 spells CATSRVEGKLFF. The CDR3 coding sequence is TGTGCCACCAGCAGAGTAGAGGGAAAACTGTTTTTT.

The chain employs TRBV30 and TRBJ1-1; D call uncertain. V lost 0 bases and J lost 11, with 13 bases in between. Germline loops: CDR1 GTSNPN, CDR2 SVGIG (reference sequence). The CDR3 length is 12 residues. Here the CDR3 reads CAWSVRLGTAFF. For the CDR3, the DNA is TGTGCCTGGAGTGTACGGTTGGGTACGGCTTTCTTT.

The chain joins TRBV25-1 to TRBJ1-1; D ambiguous. CDR1 and CDR2 from the germline V gene are MGHDK and SYGVNS. V was shortened by 6 bases and J by 0 bases, with 8 bases between the two germline ends. This CDR3 has 13 amino acids. CDR3 nucleotide sequence: TGTGCCAGCAGGGTCAACATGAACACTGAAGCTTTCTTT. This encodes CASRVNMNTEAFF.

The V and J genes are TRBV29-1 and TRBJ1-1; D call uncertain. The germline CDR1 and CDR2 sequences are SQVTM and ANQGSEA. The CDR3 is 13 amino acids. V dropped 4 bases and J dropped 1 base, with 10 bases sitting between them. In nucleotides, the CDR3 is TGCAGCGTTGCCGCACAGCAGAACACTGAAGCTTTCTTT. This codes for CSVAAQQNTEAFF.

The chain carries TRBV5-1 and TRBJ2-7; TRBD1 matches at 7 bases. With 4 bases clipped from V and 6 bases from J, the junction kept 7 bases outside the gene matches. Germline CDR1 SGHRS, CDR2 YFSETQ. The CDR3 has 13 amino acids. The CDR3 DNA follows: TGCGCCAGCAGCCTTACGACAGGGAGCGAGCAGTACTTC. Its protein is CASSLTTGSEQYF.

This clonotype was recorded many times. The V and J genes are TRBV7-2 and TRBJ2-7, with TRBD2 matching over 13 bases. V was pared by 6 bases and J by 11 bases, with 13 bases of the junction left unmatched. CDR1 and CDR2 (germline): SGHTA, FQGNSA. The CDR3 contains 15 residues. The chain's CDR3 is CASRRIGTSGDPKYF. Here the CDR3 DNA reads TGTGCCAGCAGGCGAATCGGGACTAGCGGGGATCCCAAGTACTTC.

At least ten counts were recorded for this clonotype. The rearrangement joins TRBV7-9 to TRBJ2-1; D is uncertain. Germline loops: CDR1 SEHNR, CDR2 FQNEAQ (reference sequence). Trimming shortened V by 3 bases and J by 7 bases, and 7 bases separated the two germline ends. The CDR3 totals 12 residues. Written as DNA, the CDR3 is TGTGCCAGCAGCTTCGGTCCTAATGAGCAGTTCTTC. Its protein product is CASSFGPNEQFF.

V gene TRBV20-1 combines with J gene TRBJ2-2; D gene ambiguous. The V and J ends lost 3 bases and 3 bases respectively, with 8 bases between them. Germline CDR1 and CDR2: DFQATT and SNEGSKA (reference sequence). The CDR3 length is 13 residues. The CDR3 DNA reads as TGCAGTGCTAGGTCGTCCTACACCGGGGAGCTGTTTTTT. Protein sequence: CSARSSYTGELFF.

This clonotype was seen a handful of times. This chain joins TRBV20-1 and TRBJ2-7, with 7 bases fitting TRBD2. Germline CDR1 is DFQATT and CDR2 is SNEGSKA (reference sequence). V trimming: 7 bases; J trimming: 1 base; junction bases outside the gene matches: 13. CDR3 size: 15 residues. CDR3 loop: CSVPRTGGYSYEQYF. CDR3 nucleotides: TGCAGTGTTCCTCGCACCGGGGGGTATTCCTACGAGCAGTACTTC.

The rearrangement uses TRBV27 and TRBJ1-4; tentatively, D is TRBD1 (6 bases). The germline gives CDR1 MNHEY, CDR2 SMNVEV (reference sequence). The CDR3 has 19 amino acids. Trimming shortened V by 0 bases and J by 0 bases, and 17 bases separated the two germline ends. CDR3 loop: CASSLSGQTLLATNEKLFF. CDR3 bases: TGTGCCAGCAGTTTATCCGGACAGACCCTGCTTGCAACTAATGAAAAACTGTTTTTT. The entire variable domain, with the rest obtained from reference TRBV27 and TRBJ1-4, is as follows: EAQVTQNPRYLITVTGKKLTVTCSQNMNHEYMSWYRQDPGLGLRQIYYSMNVEVTDKGDVPEGYKVSRKEKRNFPLILESPSPNQTSLYFCASSLSGQTLLATNEKLFFGSGTQLSVL.

The chain joins TRBV7-6 to TRBJ1-3; D is unresolved. The CDR3 runs 14 residues. The germline CDR1 and CDR2 sequences are SGHVS and FNYEAQ. The V and J ends lost 5 bases and 4 bases respectively, with 12 bases between them. CDR3 region: CASSTHVEGNTIYF. The CDR3 DNA is TGTGCCAGCAGCACCCATGTAGAGGGAAACACCATATATTTT.

This clonotype was seen more than once but under ten times. The CDR3 region is CASSTRQSNNYGYTF. In DNA form, the CDR3 reads TGCGCCAGCAGCACCCGACAGTCAAACAACTATGGCTACACCTTC. V and J are TRBV4-1 and TRBJ1-2; possibly TRBD1 for D (5 bases). V was pared by 5 bases and J by 2 bases, with 15 bases between. This CDR3 spans 15 amino acids. The germline gives CDR1 MGHRA, CDR2 YSYEKL.

J is TRBJ2-7 and V is TRBV28; D gene uncertain. Germline loops: CDR1 MDHEN, CDR2 SYDVKM. Trimming stripped 2 bases from V and 7 bases from J, with 12 bases between. CDR3 length equals 13 residues. The CDR3 sequence: CASSLGRPIEQYF. As DNA, the CDR3 is TGTGCCAGCAGTTTAGGACGGCCTATAGAGCAGTACTTC.

This clonotype was counted between two and nine times. This sequence joins TRBV29-1 and TRBJ1-1, with a possible D match to TRBD1 (6 bases). V was cut by 4 bases and J by 3 bases, with 24 bases left in between. Germline V gene data show CDR1 as SQVTM and CDR2 as ANQGSEA. This CDR3 is 17 amino acids long. The CDR3 coding sequence is TGCAGCGTTGGGGAGGTTTGGGGGGCATCTATTCACACTGAAGCTTTCTTT. Its protein is CSVGEVWGASIHTEAFF.

The chain recombines TRBV4-3 with TRBJ2-2; D might be TRBD2 (6 bases). This CDR3 region has 16 residues. CDR1 and CDR2 from the germline V gene are LGHNA and YSLEER. Trimming removed 0 bases from V and 2 bases from J, with 10 bases in between. The CDR3 loop is CASSQDRGINTGELFF. The DNA of the CDR3 is TGCGCCAGCAGCCAAGATCGGGGGATAAACACCGGGGAGCTGTTTTTT.

The table lists this clonotype with a few counts. The rearrangement uses TRBV6-1 and TRBJ2-3; D possibly corresponds to TRBD1 (6 bases). In germline, CDR1 is MNHNS, CDR2 SASEGT. V dropped 7 bases and J dropped 1 base, with 12 bases sitting between them. This CDR3 has 14 amino acids. CDR3 residues: CASTKPGGTDTQYF. The CDR3 DNA sequence: TGTGCCAGCACCAAGCCAGGGGGCACAGATACGCAGTATTTT.

The chain joins TRBV9 to TRBJ1-4, with D tentatively TRBD1 (5 bases). The germline CDR1 and CDR2 sequences are SGDLS and YYNGEE. The CDR3 has 14 residues. V dropped 3 bases and J dropped 5 bases, with 11 bases sitting between them. CDR3 bases: TGTGCCAGCAGCGGTGGGACGGCGAATGAAAAACTGTTTTTT. Protein: CASSGGTANEKLFF. The complete variable domain, with remaining parts taken from reference TRBV9 and TRBJ1-4, reads DSGVTQTPKHLITATGQRVTLRCSPRSGDLSVYWYQQSLDQGLQFLIQYYNGEERAKGNILERFSAQQFPDLHSELNLSSLELGDSALYFCASSGGTANEKLFFGSGTQLSVL.

The rearrangement uses TRBV28 and TRBJ2-7; TRBD2 matches at 10 bases. This CDR3 has 15 amino acids. The germline CDR1 and CDR2 sequences are MDHEN and SYDVKM. J gave up 4 bases and V 5 bases, and 8 bases lay outside the gene matches. CDR3 protein: CASSPRGLARYEQYF. In DNA form, the CDR3 reads TGTGCCAGCAGTCCCCGGGGACTAGCGCGGTACGAGCAGTACTTC. The full variable domain, completed using reference TRBV28 and TRBJ2-7, is DVKVTQSSRYLVKRTGEKVFLECVQDMDHENMFWYRQDPGLGLRLIYFSYDVKMKEKGDIPEGYSVSREKKERFSLILESASTNQTSMYLCASSPRGLARYEQYFGPGTRLTVT.

This clonotype appeared many times. The chain carries TRBV7-3 and TRBJ2-2; a possible D gene is TRBD2 (5 bases). Trimming stripped 4 bases from V and 0 bases from J, with 6 bases between. The CDR3 sequence is 14 residues long. Germline CDR1 SGHTA, CDR2 FQGTGA. The CDR3, as DNA: TGTGCCAGCAGCTCGGGGACGAACACCGGGGAGCTGTTTTTT. It codes for CASSSGTNTGELFF.